The 25 T cell receptor beta chains listed next were all sequenced from one sample in a study of blood T cell repertoires in COVID-19. The repertoire was sequenced with immunoSEQ multiplex PCR; TCRdb's copy has only in-frame clones and lacks some. The sample lists 200,000 or so clones, roughly four fifths seen once, with around 7.5% in the top ten. Sequencing was performed on PBMCs or T cells enriched from blood (not recorded which). Receptor source: a man aged 40-49 years who had recovered from COVID-19.

The chain has TRBV15 and TRBJ2-3, with a tentative D call TRBD2 (5 bases). Germline CDR1 reads LNHNV; CDR2 reads YYDKDF (reference sequence). The CDR3 runs 18 residues. V lost 0 bases, J lost 9 bases, and 25 bases lay in between. CDR3 nucleotide sequence: TGTGCCACCAGCAGAGATATGGAGGCAGCCTGGTCGTATCGGACGCAGTATTTT. This sequence encodes CATSRDMEAAWSYRTQYF.

This clone was recorded once. The genes are TRBV5-4 and TRBJ2-7; D might be TRBD1 (6 bases). The CDR3 runs to 15 residues. Germline CDR1 reads SGHNT; CDR2 reads YYREEE (reference sequence). Deletions cut 4 bases from V and 3 bases from J, with 17 bases between. CDR3 sequence: CASSKKNSDSYEQYF. CDR3 DNA sequence: TGTGCCAGCAGCAAGAAAAATTCGGACAGCTACGAGCAGTACTTC.

In its sample, this clone was seen once. V gene TRBV7-6 combines with J gene TRBJ2-2, with 9 bases identical to TRBD2. Germline CDR1 SGHVS, CDR2 FNYEAQ. With 3 bases clipped from V and 4 bases from J, the junction kept 6 bases outside the gene matches. The CDR3 contains 16 residues. The CDR3 sequence is CASSLVAGATTGELFF. DNA of the CDR3: TGTGCCAGCAGCTTGGTAGCGGGGGCCACCACCGGGGAGCTGTTTTTT. The variable domain in full, completed from reference TRBV7-6 and TRBJ2-2, reads GAGVSQSPRYKVTKRGQDVALRCDPISGHVSLYWYRQALGQGPEFLTYFNYEAQQDKSGLPNDRFSAERPEGSISTLTIQRTEQRDSAMYRCASSLVAGATTGELFFGEGSRLTVL.

V usage is TRBV2 and J usage is TRBJ1-1, with D tentatively TRBD1 (5 bases). The CDR3 sequence is 13 residues long. The V and J ends lost 5 bases and 4 bases respectively, with 11 bases between them. Germline CDR1 and CDR2: SNHLY and FYNNEI. The CDR3 nucleotides are TGTGCCAGCAGTACCGGGGGGAGCACTGAAGCTTTCTTT. It translates to CASSTGGSTEAFF.

The chain employs TRBV6-5 and TRBJ2-5; D is perhaps TRBD1 (5 bases). Trimming left V 0 bases short and J 10 bases short, with 15 bases between. CDR1 is MNHEY, CDR2 SVGAGI, per germline. The CDR3 runs to 14 residues. The CDR3 sequence is CASSYSPGQRIQYF. DNA of the CDR3: TGTGCCAGCAGTTACTCGCCAGGGCAGAGGATCCAGTACTTC.

This chain uses TRBV4-1 with TRBJ2-1; D is uncertain. V was trimmed by 0 bases and J by 2 bases, leaving 11 bases between them. Germline-derived CDR1 and CDR2 are MGHRA and YSYEKL. This CDR3 is 16 amino acids long. The CDR3: CASSQDEHNTYNEQFF. Here the CDR3 DNA reads TGCGCCAGCAGCCAAGACGAACATAACACCTACAATGAGCAGTTCTTC.

The chain is built from TRBV27 and TRBJ1-2; the D gene is possibly TRBD1 (6 bases). V lost 1 base and J lost 4, with 28 bases in between. Germline assignment: CDR1 MNHEY and CDR2 SMNVEV (reference sequence). The CDR3 sequence is 20 residues long. The CDR3 here is CASSLYSPGGGGMEFYGYTF. The CDR3 DNA sequence: TGTGCCAGCAGTTTATACAGCCCCGGAGGGGGAGGGATGGAGTTCTATGGCTACACCTTC.

V and J are TRBV5-1 and TRBJ2-3; 8 bases are a match to TRBD1. The germline CDR1 and CDR2 sequences are SGHRS and YFSETQ. The CDR3 consists of 16 residues. V shed 4 bases and J 6 bases; nucleotides not matched to a gene: 13. CDR3 sequence: CASSLRRQGAGDTQYF. As DNA, the CDR3 is TGCGCCAGCAGCCTTAGGCGTCAGGGGGCAGGGGATACGCAGTATTTT.

This sequence joins TRBV5-1 and TRBJ1-4; 9 bases are shared with TRBD1. This CDR3 spans 17 amino acids. In germline, CDR1 is SGHRS, CDR2 YFSETQ. After removal of 3 bases from V and 3 bases from J, the junction contained 9 bases not matched to a gene. DNA for the CDR3: TGCGCCAGCAGCTCGCAACCACAGGGGGCGGCTAATGAAAAACTGTTTTTT. Protein sequence: CASSSQPQGAANEKLFF.

The genes are TRBV28 and TRBJ1-2, with 9 bases that match TRBD1. V was clipped by 3 bases and J by 7 bases; unmatched bases: 3. The CDR3 runs to 13 residues. Germline values: CDR1 MDHEN, CDR2 SYDVKM. The CDR3 bases are TGTGCCAGCAGTTTTGCGACAGGGGGTGGCTACACCTTC. Residues: CASSFATGGGYTF.

This clone was seen just once. The same CDR3 also results from other DNA sequences found in this sample. CDR3 sequence reads: CASSQDPGGDTEAFF. DNA of the CDR3: TGTGCCAGCAGCCAAGATCCAGGGGGTGACACTGAAGCTTTCTTT. The chain links TRBV3-1 (or the pseudogene TRBV3-2) to TRBJ1-1; TRBD1 matches 7 bases. V shed 0 bases and J 3 bases; nucleotides not matched to a gene: 4. The CDR3 totals 15 residues. The V gene's germline CDR1 is LGHDT and CDR2 YNNKEL (reference sequence).

V is TRBV28 and J is TRBJ1-6; D perhaps matches TRBD1 (6 bases). Germline V gene sequence: CDR1 MDHEN, CDR2 SYDVKM. Trimming cost V 8 bases and J 8 bases, with 10 bases left between them. This CDR3 comprises 12 residues. Here the CDR3 reads CASGGVDSPLHF. CDR3 DNA sequence: TGTGCCAGCGGGGGCGTCGATTCACCCCTCCACTTT.

J is TRBJ1-4 and V is TRBV6-5; no clear D. Trimming pared 6 bases from V and 0 bases from J, leaving 8 bases between. The CDR3 length is 14 residues. Germline-derived CDR1 and CDR2 are MNHEY and SVGAGI. CDR3: CASRRATTNEKLFF. In nucleotides, the CDR3 is TGTGCCAGCAGGAGGGCCACAACTAATGAAAAACTGTTTTTT.

The chain combines TRBV19 with TRBJ1-2; D is ambiguous. This CDR3 comprises 12 residues. CDR1 is LNHDA, CDR2 SQIVND, per germline (reference sequence). Trimming took 4 bases from V and 4 from J, leaving 7 bases between them. CDR3 DNA sequence: TGTGCCAGTAGTACGAGGATCTATGGCTACACCTTC. Translating gives CASSTRIYGYTF.

The chain couples TRBV19 to TRBJ1-5, with a tentative D call TRBD1 (5 bases). Trimming stripped 7 bases from V and 6 bases from J, with 16 bases between. This CDR3 contains 14 residues. Germline lookup yields CDR1 LNHDA and CDR2 SQIVND (reference sequence). CDR3 sequence (DNA): TGTGCCAGTAACTTGGGGACGCGGGGTCAGCCCCAGCATTTT. Translating gives CASNLGTRGQPQHF.

V usage is TRBV5-1 and J usage is TRBJ1-4; possible D gene TRBD1, 6 bases. Trimming pared 2 bases from V and 8 bases from J, leaving 13 bases between. CDR1 SGHRS and CDR2 YFSETQ come from the germline V gene. The CDR3 is 14 residues long. CDR3 in amino acids: CASSLSGVGEKLFF. CDR3 DNA sequence: TGCGCCAGCAGCTTATCAGGGGTCGGCGAAAAACTGTTTTTT. Combining the CDR3 with reference TRBV5-1 and TRBJ1-4 gives the whole variable domain KAGVTQTPRYLIKTRGQQVTLSCSPISGHRSVSWYQQTPGQGLQFLFEYFSETQRNKGNFPGRFSGRQFSNSRSEMNVSTLELGDSALYLCASSLSGVGEKLFFGSGTQLSVL.

The chain combines TRBV5-1 with TRBJ1-3; 8 bases agree with TRBD1. The CDR3 consists of 14 residues. J gave up 4 bases and V 4 bases, and 4 bases lay outside the gene matches. The germline gives CDR1 SGHRS, CDR2 YFSETQ. The CDR3 loop is CASSPTGEGNTIYF. As DNA, the CDR3 is TGCGCCAGCAGCCCGACAGGGGAAGGAAACACCATATATTTT.

J is TRBJ2-3 and V is TRBV6-1; TRBD1 agrees at 8 bases. The germline V gene has CDR1 MNHNS and CDR2 SASEGT. V dropped 1 base and J dropped 7; count of bases not matched to a gene: 7. The CDR3 contains 15 residues. CDR3 sequence reads: CASSEVGDRGYTQYF. The CDR3 DNA sequence: TGTGCCAGCAGTGAAGTCGGAGACAGGGGATATACGCAGTATTTT.

A remark on this clone: The sample contains more than one DNA sequence encoding this CDR3. The genes are TRBV4-1 and TRBJ1-5, with D maybe TRBD1 (6 bases). Germline V lookup: CDR1 MGHRA, CDR2 YSYEKL. This CDR3 comprises 15 residues. Between the trimmed V and J ends, which lost 3 bases and 2 bases, there was a span of 11 bases. Written as DNA, the CDR3 is TGCGCCAGCAGCCAGACAAGACAGGGCAATCAGCCCCAGCATTTT. Translating it yields CASSQTRQGNQPQHF.

The chain links TRBV4-1 to TRBJ2-1, with 13 bases fitting TRBD2. This CDR3 contains 16 residues. Germline V CDR1 and CDR2: MGHRA, YSYEKL. V lost 0 bases to trimming and J lost 9 bases; unmatched junction nucleotides: 5. CDR3 in DNA: TGCGCCAGCAGCCAAGATACTAGCGGGGGGGCCGCTGAGCAGTTCTTC. Its translation: CASSQDTSGGAAEQFF.

The genes are TRBV28 and TRBJ2-2; D unresolved. V dropped 10 bases and J dropped 0 bases, with 12 bases sitting between them. The germline V gene has CDR1 MDHEN and CDR2 SYDVKM. The CDR3 contains 14 residues. CDR3 region: CATQGDPNTGELFF. The CDR3 coding sequence is TGTGCCACCCAAGGAGATCCGAACACCGGGGAGCTGTTTTTT.

The CDR3 spells CASSPTTTISNQPQHF. CDR3 nucleotide sequence: TGTGCCAGCTCACCCACGACAACAATTAGCAATCAGCCCCAGCATTTT. The chain couples TRBV18 to TRBJ1-5; no clear D. Germline lookup yields CDR1 KGHSH and CDR2 LQKENI. The CDR3 is made up of 16 amino acids. V was clipped by 3 bases and J by 0 bases, with 12 bases between them.

This chain links TRBV19 with TRBJ1-4; no firm D call. The CDR3 contains 14 residues. Per the germline V gene, CDR1 is LNHDA and CDR2 is SQIVND (reference sequence). The V gene lost 9 bases and the J gene lost 3 bases, with 14 bases spanning the gap. This CDR3 is CASNRQISNEKLFF. The DNA of the CDR3 is TGTGCCAGCAATCGACAAATCTCTAATGAAAAACTGTTTTTT.

The chain couples TRBV4-2 to TRBJ1-1, with D uncertain. Germline assignment: CDR1 LGHNA and CDR2 YNFKEQ. Between the trimmed V and J ends, which lost 2 bases and 6 bases, there was a span of 10 bases. This CDR3 has 13 amino acids. This CDR3 is CASSQIVGAEAFF. The CDR3 DNA follows: TGTGCCAGCAGCCAAATAGTAGGAGCTGAAGCTTTCTTT.

This chain links TRBV5-6 with TRBJ2-1; the match to TRBD1 covers 10 bases. Unmatched junction bases numbered 6, after V lost 0 bases and J lost 9 bases. The CDR3 runs 15 residues. Germline CDR1 is SGHDT and CDR2 is YYEEEE. CDR3 amino acids: CASSLGTGGEGEQFF. The CDR3 nucleotides are TGTGCCAGCAGCTTGGGGACAGGGGGTGAGGGTGAGCAGTTCTTC.